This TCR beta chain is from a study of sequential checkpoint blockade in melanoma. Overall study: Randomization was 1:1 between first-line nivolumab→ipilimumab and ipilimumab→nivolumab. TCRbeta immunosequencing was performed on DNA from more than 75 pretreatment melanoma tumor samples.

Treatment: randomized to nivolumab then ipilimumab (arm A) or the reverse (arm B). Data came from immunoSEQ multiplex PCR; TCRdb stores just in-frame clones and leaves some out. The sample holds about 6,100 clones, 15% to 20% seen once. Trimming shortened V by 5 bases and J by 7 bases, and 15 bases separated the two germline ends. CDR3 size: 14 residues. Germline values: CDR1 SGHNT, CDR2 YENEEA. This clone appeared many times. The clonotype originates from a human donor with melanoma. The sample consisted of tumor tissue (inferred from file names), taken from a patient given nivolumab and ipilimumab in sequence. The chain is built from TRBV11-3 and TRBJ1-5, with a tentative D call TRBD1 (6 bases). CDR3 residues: CASSPSGESQPQHF. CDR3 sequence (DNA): TGTGCCAGCAGCCCGTCAGGGGAAAGCCAGCCCCAGCATTTT.